The sequence of this T cell receptor beta chain was determined in a study of OX40 agonist ivuxolimab in advanced cancers. At the level of the study: Averaging 60 years in age, with a range of roughly 23 to 80, the cohort was approximately 83% male.

Data came from immunoSEQ multiplex PCR; TCRdb stores just in-frame clones and leaves some out. The table lists roughly 67,000 clones, roughly nine tenths of them singletons. Germline V CDR1 and CDR2: SGDLS, YYNGEE. The J segment lost 3 bases and the V segment lost 4 bases, leaving 6 bases of the junction unmatched. There are 15 residues in the CDR3. This clone has a single count. With baseline, cycle 4 day 1, and cycle 7 day 1 as timepoints, blood was sampled. The sequence was obtained from an adult with an advanced solid tumor such as melanoma, head and neck, liver or kidney cancer. The chain uses TRBV9 and TRBJ1-4, with 7 bases that match TRBD1. The sample was CD4+ or CD8+ T cells sorted from blood, taken in a trial of the OX40 agonist ivuxolimab. CDR3 amino acids: CASSLQGRANEKLFF. For the CDR3, the DNA is TGTGCCAGCAGCTTACAGGGGCGGGCTAATGAAAAACTGTTTTTT.